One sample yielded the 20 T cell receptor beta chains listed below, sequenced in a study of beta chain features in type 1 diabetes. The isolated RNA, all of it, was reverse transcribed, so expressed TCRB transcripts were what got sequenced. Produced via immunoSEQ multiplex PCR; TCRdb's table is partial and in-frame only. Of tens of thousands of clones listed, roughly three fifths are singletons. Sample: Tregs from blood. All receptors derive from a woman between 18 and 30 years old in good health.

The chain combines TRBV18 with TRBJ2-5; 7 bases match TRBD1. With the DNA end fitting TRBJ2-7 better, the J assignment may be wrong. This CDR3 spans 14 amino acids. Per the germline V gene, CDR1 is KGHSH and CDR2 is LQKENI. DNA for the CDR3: TGTGCCAGCTCACCAGGACAGGATATCTACGAGCAGTACTTC. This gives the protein CASSPGQDIYEQYF.

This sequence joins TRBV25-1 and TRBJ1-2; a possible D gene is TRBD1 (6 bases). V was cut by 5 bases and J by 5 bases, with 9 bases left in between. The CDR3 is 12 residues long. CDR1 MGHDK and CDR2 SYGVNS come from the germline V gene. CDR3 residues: CASSRGQYGYTF. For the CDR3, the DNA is TGTGCCAGCAGTCGCGGACAGTATGGCTACACCTTC.

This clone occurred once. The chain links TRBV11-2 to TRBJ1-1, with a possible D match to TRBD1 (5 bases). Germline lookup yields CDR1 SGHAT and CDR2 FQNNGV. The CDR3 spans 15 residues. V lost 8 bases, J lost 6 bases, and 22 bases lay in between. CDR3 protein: CASQVGGGLVAEAFF. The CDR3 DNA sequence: TGTGCCAGCCAAGTCGGGGGAGGTCTGGTGGCTGAAGCTTTCTTT.

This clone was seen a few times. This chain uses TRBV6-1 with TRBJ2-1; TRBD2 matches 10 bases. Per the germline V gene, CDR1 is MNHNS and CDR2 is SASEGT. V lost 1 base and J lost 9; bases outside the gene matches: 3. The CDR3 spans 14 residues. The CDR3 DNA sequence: TGTGCCAGCAGTGAAGGGGGACTAGCGTCTGAGCAGTTCTTC. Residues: CASSEGGLASEQFF.

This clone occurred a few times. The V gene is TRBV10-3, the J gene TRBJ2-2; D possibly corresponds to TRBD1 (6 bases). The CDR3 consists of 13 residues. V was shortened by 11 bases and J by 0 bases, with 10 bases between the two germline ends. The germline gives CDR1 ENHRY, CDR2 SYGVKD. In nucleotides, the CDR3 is TGTGCCGCAGGGGACACGAACACCGGGGAGCTGTTTTTT. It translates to CAAGDTNTGELFF.

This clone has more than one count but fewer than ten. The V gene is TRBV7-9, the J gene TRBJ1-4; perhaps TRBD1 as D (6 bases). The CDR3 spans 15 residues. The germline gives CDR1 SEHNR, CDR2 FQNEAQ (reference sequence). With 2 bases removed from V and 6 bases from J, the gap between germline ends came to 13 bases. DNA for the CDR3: TGTGCCAGCAGCTTATGGCTACAGGGCCATGAAAAACTGTTTTTT. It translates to CASSLWLQGHEKLFF. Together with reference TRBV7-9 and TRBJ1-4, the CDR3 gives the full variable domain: DTGVSQNPRHKITKRGQNVTFRCDPISEHNRLYWYRQTLGQGPEFLTYFQNEAQLEKSRLLSDRFSAERPKGSFSTLEIQRTEQGDSAMYLCASSLWLQGHEKLFFGSGTQLSVL.

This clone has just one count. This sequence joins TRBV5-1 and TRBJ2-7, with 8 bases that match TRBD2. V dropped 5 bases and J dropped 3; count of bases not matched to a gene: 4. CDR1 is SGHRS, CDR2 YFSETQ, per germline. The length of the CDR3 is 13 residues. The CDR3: CASRVRGGYEQYF. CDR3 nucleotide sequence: TGCGCCAGCAGGGTCCGGGGGGGCTACGAGCAGTACTTC.

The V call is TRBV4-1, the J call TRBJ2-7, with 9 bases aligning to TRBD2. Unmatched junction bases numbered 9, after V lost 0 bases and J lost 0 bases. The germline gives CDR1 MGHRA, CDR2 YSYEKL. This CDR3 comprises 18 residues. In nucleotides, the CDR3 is TGCGCCAGCAGCCAAGAGGAGACTAGCGGCCTGGTCTCCTACGAGCAGTACTTC. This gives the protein CASSQEETSGLVSYEQYF.

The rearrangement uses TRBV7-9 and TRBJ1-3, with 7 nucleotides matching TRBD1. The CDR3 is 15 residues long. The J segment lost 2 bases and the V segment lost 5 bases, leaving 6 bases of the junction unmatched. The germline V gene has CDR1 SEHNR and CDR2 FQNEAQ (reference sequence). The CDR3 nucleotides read TGTGCCAGCAGCCAAGGACAGGTGGCTGGAAACACCATATATTTT. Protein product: CASSQGQVAGNTIYF.

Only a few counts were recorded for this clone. The CDR3 DNA reads TGTGCCAGCAGTTATAGCGGGAGACCCTACAATGAGCAGTTCTTC. Its translation: CASSYSGRPYNEQFF. This chain connects TRBV25-1 to TRBJ2-1, with 9 bases aligning to TRBD2. Losses at the gene ends were 5 bases for V and 2 bases for J; bases not matched to a gene: 4. Germline V gives CDR1 MGHDK, CDR2 SYGVNS. This CDR3 has 15 amino acids.

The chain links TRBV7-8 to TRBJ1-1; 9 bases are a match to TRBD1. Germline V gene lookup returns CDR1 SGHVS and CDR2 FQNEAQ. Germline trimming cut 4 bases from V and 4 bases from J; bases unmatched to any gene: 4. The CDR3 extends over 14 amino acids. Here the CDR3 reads CASSSQGAITEAFF. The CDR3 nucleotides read TGTGCCAGCAGCTCACAGGGGGCTATCACTGAAGCTTTCTTT.

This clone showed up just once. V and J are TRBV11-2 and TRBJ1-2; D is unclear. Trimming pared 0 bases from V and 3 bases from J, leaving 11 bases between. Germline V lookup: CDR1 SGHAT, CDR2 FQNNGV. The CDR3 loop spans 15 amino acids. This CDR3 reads CASSLESRGYYGYTF. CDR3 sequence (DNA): TGTGCCAGCAGCTTAGAATCCCGGGGATACTATGGCTACACCTTC.

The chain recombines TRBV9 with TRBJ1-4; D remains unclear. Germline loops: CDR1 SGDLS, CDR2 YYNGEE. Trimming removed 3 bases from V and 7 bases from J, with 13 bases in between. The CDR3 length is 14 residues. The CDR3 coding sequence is TGTGCCAGCAGCGCATCGCCTAGTGTTGAAAAACTGTTTTTT. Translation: CASSASPSVEKLFF.

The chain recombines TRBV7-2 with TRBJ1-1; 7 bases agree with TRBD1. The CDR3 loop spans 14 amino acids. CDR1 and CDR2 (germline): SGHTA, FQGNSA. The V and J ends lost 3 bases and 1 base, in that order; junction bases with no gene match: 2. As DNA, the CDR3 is TGTGCCAGCAGCTTTGGGACAGCGAACACTGAAGCTTTCTTT. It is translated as CASSFGTANTEAFF.

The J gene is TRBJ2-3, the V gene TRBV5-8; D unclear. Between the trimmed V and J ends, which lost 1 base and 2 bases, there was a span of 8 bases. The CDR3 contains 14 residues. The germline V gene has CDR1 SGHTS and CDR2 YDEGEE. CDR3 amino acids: CASSLNPLTDTQYF. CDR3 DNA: TGTGCCAGCAGCTTGAATCCTCTCACAGATACGCAGTATTTT.

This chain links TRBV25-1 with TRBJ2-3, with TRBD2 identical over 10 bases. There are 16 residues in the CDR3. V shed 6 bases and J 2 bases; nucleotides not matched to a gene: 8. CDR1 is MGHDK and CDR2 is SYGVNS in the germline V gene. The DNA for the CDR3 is TGTGCCAGCAGCGCCGGACTAGCGGCGACCACAGATACGCAGTATTTT. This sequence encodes CASSAGLAATTDTQYF.

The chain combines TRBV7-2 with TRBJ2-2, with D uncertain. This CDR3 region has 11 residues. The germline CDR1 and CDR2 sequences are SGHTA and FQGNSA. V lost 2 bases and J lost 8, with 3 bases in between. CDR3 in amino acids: CASSLYGELFF. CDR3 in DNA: TGTGCCAGCAGCTTATATGGGGAGCTGTTTTTT.

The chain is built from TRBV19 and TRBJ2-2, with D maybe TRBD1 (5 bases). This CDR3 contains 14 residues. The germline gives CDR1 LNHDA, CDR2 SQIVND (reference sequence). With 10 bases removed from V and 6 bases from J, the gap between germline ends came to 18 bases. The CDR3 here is CATNQGRVAGELFF. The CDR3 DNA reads TGTGCCACAAACCAGGGCAGGGTGGCCGGGGAGCTGTTTTTT.

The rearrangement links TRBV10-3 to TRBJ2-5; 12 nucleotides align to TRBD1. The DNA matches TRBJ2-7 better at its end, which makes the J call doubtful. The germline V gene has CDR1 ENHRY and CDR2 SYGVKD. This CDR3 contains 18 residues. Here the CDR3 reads CAISPRGGQGALGYEQYF. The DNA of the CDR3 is TGTGCCATCAGTCCAAGGGGGGGACAGGGGGCCCTGGGGTACGAGCAGTACTTC.

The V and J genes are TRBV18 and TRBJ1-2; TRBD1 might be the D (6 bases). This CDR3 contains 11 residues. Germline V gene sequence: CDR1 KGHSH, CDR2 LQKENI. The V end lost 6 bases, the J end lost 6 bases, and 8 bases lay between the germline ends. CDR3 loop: CASSGADGYTF. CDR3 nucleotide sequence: TGTGCCAGCTCGGGGGCGGATGGCTACACCTTC.